This TCR beta chain is from a study of blood T cell repertoires in COVID-19. Overall study: COVID-19 samples, acute and convalescent, were from the United States, Italy and Spain. In each case, the material was cDNA or gDNA derived from T cells, B-cell-depleted T cells, or PBMCs.

How the authors handled the data: Estimates of nucleated cell counts were drawn from the amplification of reference gene primers. Method: immunoSEQ multiplex PCR; TCRdb's copy keeps in-frame clones and lacks some. That table furnishes V, J and clone size, whereas the DNA furnished D and trimming. The sample carries just over 250,000 clones, about 89% recorded once. CDR1 is GTSNPN and CDR2 is SVGIG in the germline V gene (reference sequence). The CDR3 is 13 amino acids. V was shortened by 4 bases and J by 7 bases, with 17 bases between the two germline ends. The specimen was peripheral blood. The receptor's source is a woman between 50 and 59 years old with acute or convalescent COVID-19. The chain joins TRBV30 to TRBJ2-7; D not certain. CDR3 in amino acids: CAWKAELKVEQYF. In DNA form, the CDR3 reads TGTGCCTGGAAAGCTGAGCTGAAAGTGGAGCAGTACTTC.